This T cell receptor beta chain is drawn from a study of beta chain features in type 1 diabetes. Notes on the study in general: Within each of all four CD4+ subsets, Type 1 diabetes patients had TCRB CDR3s that were moderately but significantly shorter. Cells with high TCR expression could be over-represented by cDNA sequencing.

Of the isolated RNA, all was reverse transcribed, and so the sequenced material was expressed TCRB transcripts. Stem cell-like memory T cell samples yielded about a million reads on average. Method: immunoSEQ multiplex PCR; TCRdb's copy keeps in-frame clones and lacks some. This table has approximately 40,000 clones, roughly 50% appearing once. This clone was detected a few times. Its antigen is still unknown. Researchers reported sorting CD4+ naive, central memory, regulatory and stem cell-like memory cells via CD45RO/CCR7/CD25/CD127/CD95/CD27. Sequencing used stem cell memory CD4+ T cells from blood. The receptor's source is a woman aged 30 to 39 in good health.

The CDR3 sequence is CASSVAGTGGVQPQHF. As DNA, the CDR3 is TGTGCCAGCAGCGTCGCCGGGACAGGGGGCGTTCAGCCCCAGCATTTT. V and J are TRBV7-9 and TRBJ1-5, with 12 nucleotides matching TRBD1. V dropped 5 bases and J dropped 6; count of bases not matched to a gene: 8. The CDR3 totals 16 residues. From germline, CDR1 is SEHNR and CDR2 FQNEAQ (reference sequence). The full variable domain, in which reference TRBV7-9 and TRBJ1-5 provide the parts outside the CDR3, is DTGVSQNPRHKITKRGQNVTFRCDPISEHNRLYWYRQTLGQGPEFLTYFQNEAQLEKSRLLSDRFSAERPKGSFSTLEIQRTEQGDSAMYLCASSVAGTGGVQPQHFGDGTRLSIL.